This T cell receptor (beta chain) was documented in a study of cytomegalovirus exposure and HLA in healthy donors. Study summary: Samples from HLA-typed donors yielded about 85 million unique TCRs in an early data release.

General study results and limits: Later genetic work tied a missense DCLRE1C variant to beta-chain V and J trimming. Most sequenced TCRs were rare (though some public TCRs occurred in many donors). An ancestry cluster, one associated with Asian ancestry, reportedly showed fewer N-insertions than the roughly 700-donor mean in a later analysis.

To note about this clone: Its antigen is unknown.

PCR used 60 Vbeta primers and 13 Jbeta primers. The data were produced by immunoSEQ multiplex PCR, yet TCRdb's version contains in-frame clones alone and is incomplete. The sample records 130,000 to 150,000 clones, around 74% being singletons. This sequence was found in a man younger than 30 in good health and CMV-seropositive. The specimen was PBMCs.

In DNA form, the CDR3 reads TGTGCCAGCAGCTCGGGAGTCGGAGAGACCCAGTACTTC. It codes for CASSSGVGETQYF. The V gene is TRBV5-4, the J gene TRBJ2-5; a weak D match, TRBD2 (6 bases). The germline V gene has CDR1 SGHNT and CDR2 YYREEE (reference sequence). This CDR3 has 13 residues. Trimming shortened V by 3 bases and J by 4 bases, and 10 bases separated the two germline ends.